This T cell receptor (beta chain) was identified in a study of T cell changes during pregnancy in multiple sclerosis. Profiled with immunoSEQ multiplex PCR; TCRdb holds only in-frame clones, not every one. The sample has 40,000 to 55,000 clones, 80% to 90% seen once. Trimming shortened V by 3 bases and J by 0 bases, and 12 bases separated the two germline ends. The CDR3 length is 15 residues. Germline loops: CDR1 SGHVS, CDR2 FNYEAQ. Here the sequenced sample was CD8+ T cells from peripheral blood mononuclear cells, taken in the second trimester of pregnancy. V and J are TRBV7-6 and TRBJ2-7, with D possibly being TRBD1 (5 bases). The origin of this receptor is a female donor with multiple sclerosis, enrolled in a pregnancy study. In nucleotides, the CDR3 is TGTGCCAGCAGCTTGGGGCCCGACGTCTCCTACGAGCAGTACTTC. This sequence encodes CASSLGPDVSYEQYF.